This T cell receptor beta chain came from a study of identical twins. TCRdb re-called the 5' RACE reads with MiXCR, one entry per CDR3 protein. This sample has under 250,000 distinct CDR3 sequences; around a tenth occur once, and the top ten carry about 5%. This clonotype has just a few counts. This CDR3 is built from 16 residues. The germline gives CDR1 SEHNR, CDR2 FQNEAQ (reference sequence). Trimming removed 0 bases at V and 8 bases at J, with 20 bases between. The sequence was collected from a woman younger than 35 in good health. The sequenced sample consisted of memory (CD45RO+) T cells sorted from blood. J is TRBJ2-7 and V is TRBV7-9, with no clear D. The DNA for the CDR3 is TGTGCCAGCAGCTTAGCGCCGGCTAGTGGGGTGGTAAAGCAGTACTTC. Amino acids: CASSLAPASGVVKQYF.